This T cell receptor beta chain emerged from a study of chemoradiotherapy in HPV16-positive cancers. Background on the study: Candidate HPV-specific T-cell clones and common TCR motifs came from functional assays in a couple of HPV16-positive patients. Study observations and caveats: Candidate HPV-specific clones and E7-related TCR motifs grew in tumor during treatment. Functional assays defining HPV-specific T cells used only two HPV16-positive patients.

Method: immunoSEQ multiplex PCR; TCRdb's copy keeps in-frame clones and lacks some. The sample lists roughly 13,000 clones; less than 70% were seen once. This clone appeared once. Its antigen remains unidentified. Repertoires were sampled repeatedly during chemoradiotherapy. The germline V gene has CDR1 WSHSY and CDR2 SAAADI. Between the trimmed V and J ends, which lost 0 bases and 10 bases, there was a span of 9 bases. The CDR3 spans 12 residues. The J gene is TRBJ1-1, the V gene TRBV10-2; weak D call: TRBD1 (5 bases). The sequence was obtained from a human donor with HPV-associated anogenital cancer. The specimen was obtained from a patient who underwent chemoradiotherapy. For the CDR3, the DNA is TGCGCCAGCAGTGAGTCCAGGGTTCGAGCTTTCTTT. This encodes CASSESRVRAFF.